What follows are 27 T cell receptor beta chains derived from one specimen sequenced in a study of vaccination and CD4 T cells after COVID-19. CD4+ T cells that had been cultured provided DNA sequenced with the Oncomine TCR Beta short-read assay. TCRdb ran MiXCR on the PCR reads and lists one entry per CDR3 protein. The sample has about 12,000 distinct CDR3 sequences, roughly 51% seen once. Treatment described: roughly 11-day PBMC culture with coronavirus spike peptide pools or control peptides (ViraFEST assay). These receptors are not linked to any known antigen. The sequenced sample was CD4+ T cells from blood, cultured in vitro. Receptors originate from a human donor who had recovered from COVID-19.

CDR3 nucleotides: TGTGCCAGTAGTGCCTCAGGGGGCAGCAGCACTGAAGCTTTCTTT. It translates to CASSASGGSSTEAFF. This rearrangement joins TRBV19 to TRBJ1-1, with 8 bases identical to TRBD1. The CDR3 extends over 15 amino acids. Germline CDR1 and CDR2: LNHDA and SQIVND (reference sequence). Trimming removed 5 bases from V and 4 bases from J; junction bases left unmatched: 9.

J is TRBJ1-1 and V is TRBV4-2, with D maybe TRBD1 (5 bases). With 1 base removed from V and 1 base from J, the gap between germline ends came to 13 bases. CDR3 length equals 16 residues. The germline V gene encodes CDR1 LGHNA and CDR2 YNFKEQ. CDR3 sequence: CASSQVGAPQNTEAFF. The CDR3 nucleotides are TGTGCCAGCAGCCAAGTAGGGGCTCCGCAGAACACTGAAGCTTTCTTT.

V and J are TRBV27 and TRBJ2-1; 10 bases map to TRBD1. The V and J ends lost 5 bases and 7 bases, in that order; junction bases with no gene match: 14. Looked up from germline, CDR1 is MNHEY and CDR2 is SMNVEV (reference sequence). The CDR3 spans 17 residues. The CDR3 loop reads CASSPNDRGQRVNEQFF. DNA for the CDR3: TGTGCCAGCAGTCCGAACGACAGGGGGCAACGGGTAAATGAGCAGTTCTTC.

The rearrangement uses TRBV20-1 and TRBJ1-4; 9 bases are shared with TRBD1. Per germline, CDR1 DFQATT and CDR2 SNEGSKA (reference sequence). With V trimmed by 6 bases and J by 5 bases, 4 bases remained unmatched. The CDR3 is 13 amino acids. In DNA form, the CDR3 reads TGCAGTGCGGGACAGGGCCAGAATGAAAAACTGTTTTTT. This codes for CSAGQGQNEKLFF.

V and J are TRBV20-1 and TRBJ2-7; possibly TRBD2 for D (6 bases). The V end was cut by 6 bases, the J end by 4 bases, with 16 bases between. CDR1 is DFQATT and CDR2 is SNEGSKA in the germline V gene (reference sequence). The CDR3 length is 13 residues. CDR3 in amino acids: CSAPADGRYEQYF. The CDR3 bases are TGCAGTGCACCCGCGGACGGGAGATACGAGCAGTACTTC.

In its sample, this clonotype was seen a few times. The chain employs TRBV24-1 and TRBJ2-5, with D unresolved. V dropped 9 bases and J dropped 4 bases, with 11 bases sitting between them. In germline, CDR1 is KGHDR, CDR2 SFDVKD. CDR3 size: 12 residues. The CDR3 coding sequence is TGTGCCACCGCACACACTACAGAGACCCAGTACTTC. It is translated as CATAHTTETQYF.

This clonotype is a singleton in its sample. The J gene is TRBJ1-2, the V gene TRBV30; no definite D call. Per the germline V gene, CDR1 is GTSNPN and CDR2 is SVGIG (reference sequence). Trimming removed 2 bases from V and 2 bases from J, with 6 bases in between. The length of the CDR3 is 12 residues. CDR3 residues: CAWSKGNYGYTF. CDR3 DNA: TGTGCCTGGAGTAAGGGAAACTATGGCTACACCTTC.

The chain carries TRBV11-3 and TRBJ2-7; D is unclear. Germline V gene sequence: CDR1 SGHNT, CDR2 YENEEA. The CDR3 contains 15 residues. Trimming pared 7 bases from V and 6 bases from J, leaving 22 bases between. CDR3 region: CASTLGPGGRVEQYF. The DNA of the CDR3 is TGTGCCAGCACTCTTGGGCCTGGCGGAAGGGTCGAGCAGTACTTC.

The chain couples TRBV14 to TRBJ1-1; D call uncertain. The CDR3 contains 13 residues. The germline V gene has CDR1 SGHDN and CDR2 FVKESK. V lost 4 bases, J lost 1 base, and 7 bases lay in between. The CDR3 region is CASSPTENTEAFF. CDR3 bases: TGTGCCAGCAGCCCTACTGAGAACACTGAAGCTTTCTTT.

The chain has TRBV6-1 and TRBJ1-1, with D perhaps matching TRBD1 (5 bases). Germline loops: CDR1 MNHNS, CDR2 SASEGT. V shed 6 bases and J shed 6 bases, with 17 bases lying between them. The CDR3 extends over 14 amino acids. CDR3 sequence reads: CASRGRVGLPEAFF. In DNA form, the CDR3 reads TGTGCCAGCAGGGGGCGGGTAGGGCTACCTGAAGCTTTCTTT.

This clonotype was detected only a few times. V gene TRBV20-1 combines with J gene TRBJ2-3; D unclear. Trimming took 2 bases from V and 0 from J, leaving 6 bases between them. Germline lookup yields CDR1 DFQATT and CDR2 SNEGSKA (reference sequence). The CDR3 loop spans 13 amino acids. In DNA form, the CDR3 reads TGCAGTGCTAGAACGATAAGCACAGATACGCAGTATTTT. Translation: CSARTISTDTQYF.

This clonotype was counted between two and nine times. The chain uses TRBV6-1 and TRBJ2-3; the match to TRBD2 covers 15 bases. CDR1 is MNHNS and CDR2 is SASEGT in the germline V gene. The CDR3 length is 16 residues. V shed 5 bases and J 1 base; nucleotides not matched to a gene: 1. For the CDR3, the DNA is TGTGCCAGCAGTCGGACTAGCGGGGGGGGCACAGATACGCAGTATTTT. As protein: CASSRTSGGGTDTQYF.

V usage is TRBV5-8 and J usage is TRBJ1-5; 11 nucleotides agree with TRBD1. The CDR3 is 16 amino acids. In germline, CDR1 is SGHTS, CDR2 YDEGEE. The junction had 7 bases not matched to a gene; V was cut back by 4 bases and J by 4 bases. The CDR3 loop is CASSRDRGGLNQPQHF. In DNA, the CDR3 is TGTGCCAGCAGCCGGGACAGGGGGGGATTGAATCAGCCCCAGCATTTT. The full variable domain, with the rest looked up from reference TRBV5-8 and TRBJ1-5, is EAGVTQSPTHLIKTRGQQATLRCSPISGHTSVYWYQQALGLGLQFLLWYDEGEERNRGNFPPRFSGRQFPNYSSELNVNALELEDSALYLCASSRDRGGLNQPQHFGDGTRLSIL.

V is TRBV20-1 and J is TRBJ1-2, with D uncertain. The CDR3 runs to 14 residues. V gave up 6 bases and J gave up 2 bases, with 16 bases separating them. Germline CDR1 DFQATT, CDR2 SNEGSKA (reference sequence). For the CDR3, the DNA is TGCAGTGCCCCGAAGACAAGTGTAAACTATGGCTACACCTTC. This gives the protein CSAPKTSVNYGYTF.

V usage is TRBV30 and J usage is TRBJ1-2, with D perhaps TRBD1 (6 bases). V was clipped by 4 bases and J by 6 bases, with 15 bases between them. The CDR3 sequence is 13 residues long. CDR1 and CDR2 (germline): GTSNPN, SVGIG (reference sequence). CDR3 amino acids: CAWIPDRGNGYTF. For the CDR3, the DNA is TGTGCCTGGATCCCGGACAGAGGCAATGGCTACACCTTC. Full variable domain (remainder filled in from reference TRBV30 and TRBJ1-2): SQTIHQWPATLVQPVGSPLSLECTVEGTSNPNLYWYRQAAGRGLQLLFYSVGIGQISSEVPQNLSASRPQDRQFILSSKKLLLSDSGFYLCAWIPDRGNGYTFGSGTRLTVV.

The CDR3 protein is CASSFAGAGSYNEQFF. Here the CDR3 DNA reads TGTGCCAGCAGTTTCGCAGGGGCCGGCTCCTACAATGAGCAGTTCTTC. The genes are TRBV27 and TRBJ2-1, with D possibly being TRBD1 (6 bases). V lost 3 bases and J lost 0, with 12 bases in between. This CDR3 contains 16 residues. Germline CDR1 MNHEY, CDR2 SMNVEV (reference sequence).

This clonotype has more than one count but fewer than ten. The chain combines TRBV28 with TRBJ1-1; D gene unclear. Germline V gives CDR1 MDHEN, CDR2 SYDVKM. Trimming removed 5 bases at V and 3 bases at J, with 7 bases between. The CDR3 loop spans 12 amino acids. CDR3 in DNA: TGTGCCAGCAGTGAAGTTGACACTGAAGCTTTCTTT. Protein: CASSEVDTEAFF.

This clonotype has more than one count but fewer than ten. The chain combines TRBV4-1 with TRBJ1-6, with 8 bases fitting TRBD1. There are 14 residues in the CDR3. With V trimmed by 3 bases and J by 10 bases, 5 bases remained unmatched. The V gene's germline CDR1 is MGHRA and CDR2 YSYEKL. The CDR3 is CASSQKTGESPLHF. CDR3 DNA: TGCGCCAGCAGCCAGAAGACAGGGGAATCACCCCTCCACTTT.

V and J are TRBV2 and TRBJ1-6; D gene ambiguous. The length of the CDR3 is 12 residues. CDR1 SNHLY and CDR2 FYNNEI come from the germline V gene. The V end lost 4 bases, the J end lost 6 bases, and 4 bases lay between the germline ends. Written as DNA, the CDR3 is TGTGCCAGCAGTGTAATTAATTCACCCCTCCACTTT. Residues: CASSVINSPLHF. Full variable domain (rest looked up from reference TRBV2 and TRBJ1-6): EPEVTQTPSHQVTQMGQEVILRCVPISNHLYFYWYRQILGQKVEFLVSFYNNEISEKSEIFDDQFSVERPDGSNFTLKIRSTKLEDSAMYFCASSVINSPLHFGNGTRLTVT.

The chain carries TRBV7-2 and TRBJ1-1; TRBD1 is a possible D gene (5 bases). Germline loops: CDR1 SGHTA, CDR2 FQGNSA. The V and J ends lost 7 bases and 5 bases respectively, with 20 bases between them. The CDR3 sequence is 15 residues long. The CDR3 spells CASTISGPTRTEAFF. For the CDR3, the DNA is TGTGCCAGCACCATTTCGGGGCCCACGAGAACTGAAGCTTTCTTT.

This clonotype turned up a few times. Here the CDR3 DNA reads TGTGCCAGCAGTTCCCGACGGACCTATAGCAATCAGCCCCAGCATTTT. It yields the protein CASSSRRTYSNQPQHF. The rearrangement links TRBV27 to TRBJ1-5; no firm D call. This CDR3 region has 16 residues. The V and J ends lost 4 bases and 0 bases respectively, with 13 bases between them. Per the germline V gene, CDR1 is MNHEY and CDR2 is SMNVEV (reference sequence).

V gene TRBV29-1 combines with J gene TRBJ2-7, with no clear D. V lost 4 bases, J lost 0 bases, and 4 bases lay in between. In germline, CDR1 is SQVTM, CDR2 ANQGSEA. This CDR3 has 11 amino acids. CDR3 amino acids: CSVVDSYEQYF. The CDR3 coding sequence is TGCAGCGTTGTGGACTCCTACGAGCAGTACTTC.

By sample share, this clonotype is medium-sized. This chain's CDR3 is CASSRGTRNEKLFF. Written as DNA, the CDR3 is TGTGCCAGCAGCCGGGGCACACGTAATGAAAAACTGTTTTTT. The chain links TRBV7-9 to TRBJ1-4; D possibly corresponds to TRBD1 (5 bases). This CDR3 spans 14 amino acids. Trimming took 5 bases from V and 4 from J, leaving 11 bases between them. The germline CDR1 and CDR2 sequences are SEHNR and FQNEAQ (reference sequence).

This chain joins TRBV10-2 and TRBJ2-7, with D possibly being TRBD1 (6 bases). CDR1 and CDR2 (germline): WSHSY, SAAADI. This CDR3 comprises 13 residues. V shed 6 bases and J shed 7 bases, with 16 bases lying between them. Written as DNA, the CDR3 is TGCGCCAGCAGGGATACCCGGGACAAGGAGCAGTACTTC. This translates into CASRDTRDKEQYF.

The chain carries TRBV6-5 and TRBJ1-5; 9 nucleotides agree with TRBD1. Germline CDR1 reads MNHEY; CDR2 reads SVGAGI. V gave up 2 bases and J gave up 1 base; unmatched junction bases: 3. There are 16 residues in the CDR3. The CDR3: CASSYAGQGSNQPQHF. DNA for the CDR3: TGTGCCAGCAGTTACGCTGGACAGGGGAGCAATCAGCCCCAGCATTTT.

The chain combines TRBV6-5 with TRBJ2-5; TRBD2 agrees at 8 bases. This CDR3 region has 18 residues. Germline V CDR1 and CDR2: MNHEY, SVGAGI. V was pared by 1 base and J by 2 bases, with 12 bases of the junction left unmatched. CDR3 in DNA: TGTGCCAGCAGTTACTGGCGTGGGTCTAGCGGGCTGCAAGAGACCCAGTACTTC. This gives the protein CASSYWRGSSGLQETQYF.

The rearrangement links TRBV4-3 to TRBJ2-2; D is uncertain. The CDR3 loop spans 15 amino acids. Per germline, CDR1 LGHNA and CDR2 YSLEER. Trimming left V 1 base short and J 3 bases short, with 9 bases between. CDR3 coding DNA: TGCGCCAGCAGCCAAGTTTTGGGCTACACCGGGGAGCTGTTTTTT. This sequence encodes CASSQVLGYTGELFF.